This paragraph covers one T cell receptor (beta chain) sequence. The entry originates in a study of blood T cell repertoires in COVID-19. Study details: Italy, Spain and the United States were the sources of the convalescent and acute COVID-19 samples. Sample material is recorded as cDNA or gDNA derived from T cells, B-cell-depleted T cells, or PBMCs.

Original methodology: Estimated nucleated cell counts came from reference gene primer amplification. Data came from immunoSEQ multiplex PCR; TCRdb stores just in-frame clones and leaves some out. The DNA was the basis for D and trimming; V, J and clone size are from that table. This sample has roughly 130,000 clones, with around 85% found just once. The length of the CDR3 is 14 residues. V trimming: 0 bases; J trimming: 5 bases; junction bases outside the gene matches: 1. Germline CDR1 reads SGDLS; CDR2 reads YYNGEE. Material for sequencing was peripheral blood. This clonotype was obtained from a woman aged 45-65 years with acute or convalescent COVID-19. This chain uses TRBV9 with TRBJ1-4, with 7 bases matching TRBD1. Here the CDR3 DNA reads TGTGCCAGCAGCGTAGGCAGGGGGAATGAAAAACTGTTTTTT. This sequence encodes CASSVGRGNEKLFF. Together with reference TRBV9 and TRBJ1-4, the CDR3 gives the full variable domain: DSGVTQTPKHLITATGQRVTLRCSPRSGDLSVYWYQQSLDQGLQFLIQYYNGEERAKGNILERFSAQQFPDLHSELNLSSLELGDSALYFCASSVGRGNEKLFFGSGTQLSVL.